This T cell receptor (beta chain) was found in a study of shared clonotypes between healthy human individuals. Whole-study context: The study drew on a couple of women and three men aged 18 to 49 as donors. General study findings and limits: Memory subsets generally showed lower estimated richness than naive subsets.

Assay execution took place at the deep level. Here immunoSEQ multiplex PCR was the method, and the copy in TCRdb shows in-frame clones only, minus some. The repertoire has 2 million or so clones, about 94% of them found once; the top ten carry 0.9% to 1.4%. The naive CD8 population came from CD45RO-negative cells selected for CCR7, without terminally differentiated effector memory CD45RA+ cells. This CDR3 comprises 16 residues. Looked up from germline, CDR1 is SGDLS and CDR2 is YYNGEE. V was clipped by 3 bases and J by 2 bases; unmatched bases: 8. About this clone itself: What it recognizes is unknown.

This TCR derives from a young man in good health. V is TRBV9 and J is TRBJ2-7; 10 bases map to TRBD2. Sequenced: naive CD8+ T cells sorted from blood. CDR3 sequence reads: CASSGTSGTVPYEQYF. CDR3 DNA sequence: TGTGCCAGCAGCGGTACTAGCGGGACGGTCCCCTACGAGCAGTACTTC.